These 20 T cell receptor beta chains originate from one sample sequenced in a study of T cell responses to AZD1222 COVID-19 vaccine. Only in-frame clones appear in the TCRdb table, and some are missing; sequencing was by immunoSEQ multiplex PCR. The sample has roughly 110,000 clones, 87% seen once; the top ten hold 3.5% to 5%. The sequenced sample was peripheral blood, obtained on day 0 of AZD1222 vaccination. Receptor source: an adult in good health.

In its sample, this clone was seen once. V gene TRBV27 combines with J gene TRBJ2-7; D is perhaps TRBD1 (8 bases). Trimming pared 6 bases from V and 3 bases from J, leaving 18 bases between. This CDR3 comprises 15 residues. Germline CDR1 MNHEY, CDR2 SMNVEV (reference sequence). This CDR3 reads CASRPIQGGGYEQYF. Written as DNA, the CDR3 is TGTGCCAGCAGGCCTATACAGGGGGGGGGCTACGAGCAGTACTTC.

This chain links TRBV19 with TRBJ2-3, with TRBD2 as a possible D gene (5 bases). Trimming pared 2 bases from V and 3 bases from J, leaving 18 bases between. Germline lookup yields CDR1 LNHDA and CDR2 SQIVND (reference sequence). The CDR3 consists of 17 residues. The CDR3 here is CASSIITRTGRTDTQYF. CDR3 DNA: TGTGCCAGTAGTATAATCACTAGGACTGGACGTACAGATACGCAGTATTTT.

The chain uses TRBV9 and TRBJ2-3; D is perhaps TRBD1 (5 bases). The CDR3 has 13 residues. Trimming pared 2 bases from V and 3 bases from J, leaving 7 bases between. The V gene's germline CDR1 is SGDLS and CDR2 YYNGEE. CDR3 in DNA: TGTGCCAGCAGCGTCCAGGGTACAGATACGCAGTATTTT. Translation: CASSVQGTDTQYF. Filled out from reference TRBV9 and TRBJ2-3, the complete variable domain reads DSGVTQTPKHLITATGQRVTLRCSPRSGDLSVYWYQQSLDQGLQFLIQYYNGEERAKGNILERFSAQQFPDLHSELNLSSLELGDSALYFCASSVQGTDTQYFGPGTRLTVL.

The chain combines TRBV13 with TRBJ2-1; 10 bases are shared with TRBD1. With V trimmed by 6 bases and J by 10 bases, 15 bases remained unmatched. The CDR3 runs to 16 residues. Germline lookup yields CDR1 PRHDT and CDR2 FYEKMQ (reference sequence). This chain's CDR3 is CASSSEEGQGRKEQFF. CDR3 in DNA: TGTGCCAGCAGTTCGGAGGAGGGACAGGGGAGGAAGGAGCAGTTCTTC.

The rearrangement joins TRBV12-3 or TRBV12-4 to TRBJ1-2; D is ambiguous. There are 13 residues in the CDR3. Trimming shortened V by 3 bases and J by 2 bases, and 7 bases separated the two germline ends. In DNA, the CDR3 is TGTGCCAGCAGTTTCCAGTCCAACTATGGCTACACCTTC. Residues: CASSFQSNYGYTF.

The V call is TRBV9, the J call TRBJ2-3, with a possible D match to TRBD2 (6 bases). The V gene lost 3 bases and the J gene lost 6 bases, with 17 bases spanning the gap. Germline CDR1 and CDR2: SGDLS and YYNGEE. The CDR3 sequence is 15 residues long. This chain's CDR3 is CASSEAAGTGDTQYF. The DNA for the CDR3 is TGTGCCAGCAGCGAGGCGGCGGGGACCGGGGATACGCAGTATTTT.

The V call is TRBV27, the J call TRBJ1-5, with D hard to call. V lost 3 bases, J lost 6 bases, and 15 bases lay in between. Germline CDR1 is MNHEY and CDR2 is SMNVEV (reference sequence). CDR3 length: 15 residues. The CDR3 region is CASSFASSSGQPQHF. In nucleotides, the CDR3 is TGTGCCAGCAGTTTTGCATCTTCCTCGGGTCAGCCCCAGCATTTT.

The rearrangement links TRBV13 to TRBJ1-1; D is unresolved. Germline-derived CDR1 and CDR2 are PRHDT and FYEKMQ (reference sequence). V dropped 0 bases and J dropped 6 bases, with 5 bases sitting between them. The CDR3 has 12 residues. CDR3: CASSLGGAEAFF. The CDR3, as DNA: TGTGCCAGCAGCTTAGGAGGAGCTGAAGCTTTCTTT. Based on the CDR3 plus reference TRBV13 and TRBJ1-1, the full variable domain is AAGVIQSPRHLIKEKRETATLKCYPIPRHDTVYWYQQGPGQDPQFLISFYEKMQSDKGSIPDRFSAQQFSDYHSELNMSSLELGDSALYFCASSLGGAEAFFGQGTRLTVV.

The rearrangement links TRBV3-1 (or the pseudogene TRBV3-2) to TRBJ1-3; D gene ambiguous. CDR1 and CDR2 (germline): LGHDT, YNNKEL (reference sequence). The length of the CDR3 is 15 residues. V lost 1 base, J lost 1 base, and 8 bases lay in between. The CDR3 here is CASSQGWGSGNTIYF. In DNA form, the CDR3 reads TGTGCCAGCAGCCAAGGTTGGGGATCTGGAAACACCATATATTTT.

This clone was detected only once. The rearrangement joins TRBV4-1 to TRBJ2-1; D is possibly TRBD2 (5 bases). Trimming pared 3 bases from V and 12 bases from J, leaving 12 bases between. From germline, CDR1 is MGHRA and CDR2 YSYEKL. This CDR3 is built from 12 residues. The DNA of the CDR3 is TGCGCCAGCAGCCATACGACGCGGGTGCAGTTCTTC. Its translation is CASSHTTRVQFF.

The chain employs TRBV29-1 and TRBJ1-2; 12 bases map to TRBD1. Germline V gene lookup returns CDR1 SQVTM and CDR2 ANQGSEA. V lost 7 bases to trimming and J lost 4 bases; unmatched junction nucleotides: 7. The CDR3 is 14 amino acids. CDR3: CSGGGTGGLYGYTF. In nucleotides, the CDR3 is TGCAGCGGGGGCGGGACAGGGGGCCTCTATGGCTACACCTTC.

The rearrangement uses TRBV6-5 and TRBJ1-1; a weak D match, TRBD1 (6 bases). This CDR3 is built from 14 residues. V lost 7 bases to trimming and J lost 0 bases, with 12 bases between them. Germline lookup yields CDR1 MNHEY and CDR2 SVGAGI. CDR3 sequence: CASTPGHLNTEAFF. The DNA for the CDR3 is TGTGCCAGCACCCCGGGACACTTGAACACTGAAGCTTTCTTT.

This clone has a count of ten or more. V and J are TRBV12-3 or TRBV12-4 and TRBJ2-2; D is unclear. The CDR3 runs 10 residues. V was clipped by 6 bases and J by 7 bases, with 3 bases between them. Written as DNA, the CDR3 is TGTGCCAGCAGGGGCGGGGAGCTGTTTTTT. It is translated as CASRGGELFF.

V and J are TRBV5-1 and TRBJ1-1; D is perhaps TRBD1 (6 bases). The germline V and J ends were trimmed by 5 bases and 4 bases, with 18 bases remaining between them. The CDR3 covers 15 residues. CDR1 is SGHRS and CDR2 is YFSETQ in the germline V gene. The CDR3 nucleotides are TGCGCCAGCAGTTTATTGACAGGATCGGGCACTGAAGCTTTCTTT. This codes for CASSLLTGSGTEAFF.

The CDR3 region is CATSRGGQGAREQYF. CDR3 bases: TGTGCCACCAGCAGAGGGGGACAGGGGGCGAGGGAGCAGTACTTC. This sequence joins TRBV15 and TRBJ2-7, with 12 bases lining up with TRBD1. Germline lookup yields CDR1 LNHNV and CDR2 YYDKDF (reference sequence). Trimming cost V 1 base and J 7 bases; bases outside gene matches: 5. This CDR3 has 15 residues.

The V gene is TRBV5-6, the J gene TRBJ1-2; D not resolved. The ends were cut back, 0 bases at V and 6 bases at J, with 9 bases in the middle. The CDR3 length is 13 residues. Germline CDR1 is SGHDT and CDR2 is YYEEEE. CDR3 nucleotide sequence: TGTGCCAGCAGCTTGGACAGATCGGATGGCTACACCTTC. Its translation is CASSLDRSDGYTF.

The chain uses TRBV27 and TRBJ2-1; no definite D call. CDR3 length: 15 residues. Germline values: CDR1 MNHEY, CDR2 SMNVEV (reference sequence). V gave up 4 bases and J gave up 3 bases, with 13 bases separating them. The CDR3 DNA follows: TGTGCCAGCAGTTCTCGAGACCGCGGCTACAATGAGCAGTTCTTC. This gives the protein CASSSRDRGYNEQFF.

This clone appeared a single time. The chain has TRBV27 and TRBJ1-6, with a weak D call TRBD1 (6 bases). Germline V CDR1 and CDR2: MNHEY, SMNVEV (reference sequence). V was trimmed by 3 bases and J by 3 bases, leaving 9 bases between them. This CDR3 has 15 residues. The CDR3 loop reads CASSLARGYNSPLHF. CDR3 DNA: TGTGCCAGCAGTTTGGCCAGGGGCTATAATTCACCCCTCCACTTT.

The CDR3 DNA reads TGTGCCAGTAGTTCCAGAGAAATTATGATGGGAAAACTGTTTTTT. It yields the protein CASSSREIMMGKLFF. The rearrangement joins TRBV19 to TRBJ1-4; D remains unclear. Per germline, CDR1 LNHDA and CDR2 SQIVND (reference sequence). The CDR3 covers 15 residues. V lost 5 bases and J lost 10, with 20 bases in between.

There are a few counts of this clone. The chain carries TRBV18 and TRBJ2-5; D is uncertain. V lost 1 base, J lost 2 bases, and 5 bases lay in between. The CDR3 sequence is 13 residues long. CDR1 is KGHSH and CDR2 is LQKENI in the germline V gene. This CDR3 is CASSPLGQETQYF. The CDR3 nucleotides read TGTGCCAGCTCACCACTGGGTCAAGAGACCCAGTACTTC. The whole variable domain, remainder taken from reference TRBV18 and TRBJ2-5, is NAGVMQNPRHLVRRRGQEARLRCSPMKGHSHVYWYRQLPEEGLKFMVYLQKENIIDESGMPKERFSAEFPKEGPSILRIQQVVRGDSAAYFCASSPLGQETQYFGPGTRLLVL.